A selection of T cell receptor beta chains follows, all from one sample in a study of cytotoxic CD8 clonotypes in ibrutinib-treated CLL. Clones were read by immunoSEQ multiplex PCR, and TCRdb kept only the in-frame ones, dropping some. This sample has around 310,000 clones, with around four fifths found just once. Source: PBMCs, taken before ibrutinib treatment. Every receptor here comes from a human donor with chronic lymphocytic leukemia. CDR3s include the opening cysteine and the closing phenylalanine or tryptophan. D genes are given only for firm matches. For some rows the clone size is stated as once, few or many, or as a class when expanded; others skip it.

size: -
V: TRBV27
J: TRBJ1-5
D: -
CDR3: CASSPESPFWPQHF
DNA: TGTGCCAGCAGTCCCGAATCACCGTTCTGGCCCCAGCATTTT

size: -
V: TRBV2
J: TRBJ1-2
D: -
CDR3: CASSLPASTTLYGYTF
DNA: TGTGCCAGCAGTCTCCCCGCCAGCACTACACTCTATGGCTACACCTTC

size: -
V: TRBV4-1
J: TRBJ1-2
D: -
CDR3: CASSQSPGANYGYTF
DNA: TGCGCCAGCAGCCAAAGCCCGGGAGCTAACTATGGCTACACCTTC

size: -
V: TRBV25-1
J: TRBJ1-2
D: TRBD1
CDR3: CASSGTGQSGYTF
DNA: TGTGCCAGTTCCGGGACGGGACAGTCCGGCTACACCTTC

size: -
V: TRBV13
J: TRBJ2-5
D: TRBD2
CDR3: CASSFRTSGDHEETQYF
DNA: TGTGCCAGCAGCTTTAGAACTAGCGGGGACCACGAAGAGACCCAGTACTTC

size: -
V: TRBV11-2
J: TRBJ2-7
D: -
CDR3: CASSFQSPYEQYF
DNA: TGTGCCAGCAGCTTCCAAAGCCCCTACGAGCAGTACTTC

size: few
V: TRBV20-1
J: TRBJ1-2
D: -
CDR3: CSARNNYGYTF
DNA: TGCAGTGCTCGGAATAACTATGGCTACACCTTC

size: -
V: TRBV21-1
J: TRBJ2-5
D: -
CDR3: CASSKVPGSNPQETQYF
DNA: TGTGCCAGCAGCAAAGTGCCCGGAAGCAACCCACAAGAGACCCAGTACTTC

size: once
V: TRBV19
J: TRBJ2-1
D: -
CDR3: CASSIHTSSYNEQFF
DNA: TGTGCCAGTAGTATTCACACGAGCTCCTACAATGAGCAGTTCTTC

size: -
V: TRBV7-8
J: TRBJ1-1
D: -
CDR3: CASGRSERNTEAFF
DNA: TGTGCCAGCGGCAGGAGCGAAAGGAACACTGAAGCTTTCTTT

size: once
V: TRBV7-9
J: TRBJ2-2
D: -
CDR3: CASRQGGNSGELFF
DNA: TGTGCCAGCAGGCAGGGGGGAAACAGCGGGGAGCTGTTTTTT

size: -
V: TRBV10-3
J: TRBJ2-1
D: TRBD2
CDR3: CAISPWTSGEEFNNEQFF
DNA: TGTGCCATCAGTCCTTGGACTAGCGGGGAGGAGTTTAACAATGAGCAGTTCTTC

size: -
V: TRBV2
J: TRBJ2-7
D: -
CDR3: CASLGGLYEQYF
DNA: TGTGCCAGCCTTGGGGGGCTCTACGAGCAGTACTTC

size: -
V: TRBV7-8
J: TRBJ1-2
D: -
CDR3: CASSLVPVGRASDYGYTF
DNA: TGTGCCAGCAGCTTAGTTCCCGTTGGGCGAGCCTCGGACTATGGCTACACCTTC

size: -
V: TRBV6-5
J: TRBJ1-5
D: TRBD1
CDR3: CASRRDRASNQPQHF
DNA: TGTGCCAGCAGGAGGGACAGGGCCAGCAATCAGCCCCAGCATTTT

size: -
V: TRBV11-2
J: TRBJ1-3
D: -
CDR3: CASSFGNTGNTIYF
DNA: TGTGCCAGCAGCTTTGGCAACACTGGAAACACCATATATTTT

size: -
V: TRBV29-1
J: TRBJ2-3
D: TRBD2
CDR3: CSVEGGLAGDLSTDTQYF
DNA: TGCAGCGTTGAAGGGGGGCTAGCGGGCGACTTAAGCACAGATACGCAGTATTTT

size: -
V: TRBV5-1
J: TRBJ2-1
D: -
CDR3: CASSLGTLNEQFF
DNA: TGCGCCAGCAGCTTGGGAACTCTCAATGAGCAGTTCTTC

size: few
V: TRBV5-1
J: TRBJ1-1
D: TRBD1
CDR3: CASSMGQVNTEAFF
DNA: TGCGCCAGCAGCATGGGACAGGTTAACACTGAAGCTTTCTTT

size: -
V: TRBV4-2
J: TRBJ1-2
D: TRBD1
CDR3: CASSQDRVGRGDYGYTF
DNA: TGTGCCAGCAGCCAAGATCGGGTGGGCAGGGGGGACTATGGCTACACCTTC

size: -
V: TRBV2
J: TRBJ2-5
D: -
CDR3: CASSGGQLPPAETQYF
DNA: TGTGCCAGCAGTGGGGGCCAGTTACCCCCAGCAGAGACCCAGTACTTC

size: -
V: TRBV30
J: TRBJ2-7
D: -
CDR3: CAWSLRVSSYEQYF
DNA: TGTGCCTGGAGTTTGCGGGTTAGCTCCTACGAGCAGTACTTC